The 17 T cell receptor beta chains below were found in one sample sequenced in a study of blood T cell repertoires in COVID-19. TCRdb's table, derived via immunoSEQ multiplex PCR, lists solely in-frame clones and lacks some. The repertoire holds fewer than 45,000 clones, 85% to 95% seen once, with 5% to 6% in the top ten. The sequencing input was peripheral blood. The source of these receptors is a human donor in a cohort sampled during active COVID-19.

The rearrangement links TRBV7-6 to TRBJ1-1, with 9 nucleotides matching TRBD1. Trimming removed 2 bases from V and 4 bases from J; junction bases left unmatched: 5. This CDR3 is 15 amino acids long. Germline V CDR1 and CDR2: SGHVS, FNYEAQ. CDR3 in DNA: TGTGCCAGCAGCTTAACAGGGGGCGCGGGCACTGAAGCTTTCTTT. Protein sequence: CASSLTGGAGTEAFF. The complete variable domain, with remaining parts taken from reference TRBV7-6 and TRBJ1-1, reads GAGVSQSPRYKVTKRGQDVALRCDPISGHVSLYWYRQALGQGPEFLTYFNYEAQQDKSGLPNDRFSAERPEGSISTLTIQRTEQRDSAMYRCASSLTGGAGTEAFFGQGTRLTVV.

The chain carries TRBV18 and TRBJ2-3, with TRBD2 matching over 12 bases. The CDR3 loop spans 15 amino acids. Trimming at V came to 6 bases and at J to 3 bases, leaving 4 bases not matched to a gene. Germline CDR1 is KGHSH and CDR2 is LQKENI. The CDR3 nucleotides are TGTGCCAGCTCTCCCGGACTAGCGGGAACAGATACGCAGTATTTT. This sequence encodes CASSPGLAGTDTQYF.

The chain uses TRBV19 and TRBJ1-1; the D gene is possibly TRBD1 (6 bases). The germline V and J ends were trimmed by 6 bases and 4 bases, with 9 bases remaining between them. Germline CDR1 reads LNHDA; CDR2 reads SQIVND (reference sequence). CDR3 length: 12 amino acids. The CDR3 loop reads CASSRGATEAFF. The CDR3 DNA is TGTGCCAGTAGCAGGGGTGCCACTGAAGCTTTCTTT.

The CDR3 reads CASSSTGGTGYTF. CDR3 nucleotide sequence: TGCGCCAGCAGCTCAACAGGGGGCACGGGCTACACCTTC. J is TRBJ1-2 and V is TRBV5-1; 9 positions match TRBD1. The CDR3 is made up of 13 amino acids. Trimming at V came to 3 bases and at J to 8 bases, leaving 5 bases not matched to a gene. Germline V lookup: CDR1 SGHRS, CDR2 YFSETQ.

As DNA, the CDR3 is TGTGCCAGCAGCTCCCCGGACAGGGGAACAGATACGCAGTATTTT. Protein: CASSSPDRGTDTQYF. The V and J genes are TRBV7-9 and TRBJ2-3; 9 bases are shared with TRBD1. In germline, CDR1 is SEHNR, CDR2 FQNEAQ (reference sequence). The CDR3 is 15 amino acids. The V segment lost 4 bases and the J segment 3 bases; nucleotides outside the gene matches: 5.

The chain's CDR3 is CASSPTGASGINEQFF. The CDR3 DNA reads TGTGCCAGCAGCCCGACCGGGGCTAGCGGGATTAATGAGCAGTTCTTC. This chain links TRBV11-2 with TRBJ2-1, with 9 nucleotides matching TRBD2. The CDR3 is 16 amino acids. The germline V gene has CDR1 SGHAT and CDR2 FQNNGV. The trim removed 5 bases at V and 7 bases at J, leaving 12 bases unmatched.

The rearrangement links TRBV30 to TRBJ2-1; D perhaps matches TRBD2 (6 bases). CDR1 and CDR2 from the germline V gene are GTSNPN and SVGIG (reference sequence). The V end lost 2 bases, the J end lost 4 bases, and 12 bases lay between the germline ends. The CDR3 is made up of 14 amino acids. DNA of the CDR3: TGTGCCTGGAGTCGGGACTCGAGATACAATGAGCAGTTCTTC. It specifies CAWSRDSRYNEQFF.

V gene TRBV30 combines with J gene TRBJ1-2; TRBD1 matches at 8 bases. Trimming took 0 bases from V and 7 from J; bases not matched to a gene: 1. The CDR3 consists of 12 residues. Per germline, CDR1 GTSNPN and CDR2 SVGIG (reference sequence). CDR3 region: CAWSVQGGGYTF. As DNA, the CDR3 is TGTGCCTGGAGTGTACAGGGGGGTGGCTACACCTTC.

This clone was seen only once. V is TRBV5-4 and J is TRBJ2-5, with 7 bases identical to TRBD1. After removal of 3 bases from V and 3 bases from J, the junction contained 8 bases not matched to a gene. Germline-derived CDR1 and CDR2 are SGHNT and YYREEE (reference sequence). There are 15 residues in the CDR3. CDR3 sequence: CASSWEQGWKETQYF. DNA of the CDR3: TGTGCCAGCAGCTGGGAACAGGGGTGGAAAGAGACCCAGTACTTC.

The rearrangement links TRBV3-1 (or the pseudogene TRBV3-2) to TRBJ1-2, with 12 bases lining up with TRBD1. The CDR3 is made up of 13 amino acids. The junction had 3 bases not matched to a gene; V was cut back by 6 bases and J by 7 bases. The V gene's germline CDR1 is LGHDT and CDR2 YNNKEL (reference sequence). The CDR3 loop is CASRGTGGFGYTF. The CDR3, as DNA: TGTGCCAGCAGGGGGACAGGGGGCTTTGGCTACACCTTC.

This clone appeared a few times. CDR3 nucleotide sequence: TGCGCCAGCAGCCAAATGTACAGTACCTACGAGCAGTACTTC. The encoded protein is CASSQMYSTYEQYF. The chain carries TRBV4-1 and TRBJ2-7; no definite D call. Germline lookup yields CDR1 MGHRA and CDR2 YSYEKL. The V and J ends lost 2 bases and 2 bases respectively, with 10 bases between them. This CDR3 spans 14 amino acids.

This clone was counted a single time. The rearrangement links TRBV5-4 to TRBJ2-1; 8 positions match TRBD1. Germline V gene sequence: CDR1 SGHNT, CDR2 YYREEE (reference sequence). Unmatched junction bases numbered 2, after V lost 3 bases and J lost 3 bases. The CDR3 is 14 amino acids. The CDR3 bases are TGTGCCAGCAGCTCAGGGGGCATCTACAATGAGCAGTTCTTC. This sequence encodes CASSSGGIYNEQFF.

The DNA of the CDR3 is TGCGCCAGCAGCTTACAGGGCAGGGACCGGGGAACTGAAGCTTTCTTT. It encodes CASSLQGRDRGTEAFF. The chain links TRBV5-1 to TRBJ1-1; TRBD1 is a possible D gene (6 bases). V shed 2 bases and J shed 5 bases, with 19 bases lying between them. Germline V gives CDR1 SGHRS, CDR2 YFSETQ. This CDR3 is 16 amino acids long.

This clone was seen once. The V and J genes are TRBV5-4 and TRBJ2-7; D is perhaps TRBD1 (6 bases). The CDR3 spans 16 residues. The germline gives CDR1 SGHNT, CDR2 YYREEE (reference sequence). V was pared by 0 bases and J by 7 bases, with 20 bases between. The CDR3 loop reads CASSLAGGRGYREQYF. As DNA, the CDR3 is TGTGCCAGCAGCTTGGCCGGTGGCAGGGGTTATCGGGAGCAGTACTTC.

This rearrangement joins TRBV12-3 or TRBV12-4 to TRBJ2-1; D is unresolved. V dropped 0 bases and J dropped 8 bases, with 8 bases sitting between them. The CDR3 sequence is 13 residues long. The CDR3 loop is CASSLALVDEQFF. The DNA of the CDR3 is TGTGCCAGCAGTTTAGCCTTAGTGGATGAGCAGTTCTTC.

The chain joins TRBV30 to TRBJ1-5; D not certain. CDR3 length equals 12 residues. The V end lost 2 bases, the J end lost 7 bases, and 9 bases lay between the germline ends. Germline V gives CDR1 GTSNPN, CDR2 SVGIG (reference sequence). The CDR3 is CAWSLSGQPQHF. The CDR3 nucleotides are TGTGCCTGGAGTTTATCGGGGCAGCCCCAGCATTTT.

The chain employs TRBV5-5 and TRBJ2-1, with D perhaps TRBD2 (6 bases). From germline, CDR1 is SGHKS and CDR2 YYEKEE (reference sequence). The CDR3 covers 16 residues. V lost 4 bases and J 6 bases, leaving 20 bases between the germline ends. CDR3 sequence reads: CASSQRFDGGGNEQFF. CDR3 DNA sequence: TGTGCCAGCAGCCAGAGGTTTGACGGGGGAGGCAATGAGCAGTTCTTC.